A selection of T cell receptor beta chains follows, all from one sample in a study of technical replicates of blood from a few donors. This table comes from immunoSEQ multiplex PCR, and its TCRdb copy is limited to in-frame clones, with some not included. The data contain tens of thousands of clones, over 90% of them singletons. Sequencing input: T cells isolated from PBMCs. Receptor source: a human donor in good health. The CDR3 runs from the conserved cysteine through the conserved F or W. The D gene is left open where the match is weak. For some rows the clone size is stated as once, few or many, or as a class when expanded; others skip it.

TRBV2	.	.	TRBJ1-3	CASNPLTSSGNTIYF	TGTGCCAGCAATCCGTTAACTTCGTCTGGAAACACCATATATTTT
TRBV5-1	TRBD1	once	TRBJ1-1	CASSLQSGQALTEAFF	TGCGCCAGCAGCTTACAATCGGGACAGGCCCTCACTGAAGCTTTCTTT
TRBV7-6	.	.	TRBJ2-5	CASSSDTRQTQYF	TGTGCCAGCAGCTCGGACACACGCCAGACCCAGTACTTC
TRBV18	.	.	TRBJ1-5	CASSPSEGVGNQPQHF	TGTGCCAGCTCACCGAGCGAAGGGGTGGGCAATCAGCCCCAGCATTTT
TRBV4-1	TRBD2	.	TRBJ2-3	CASSQRTSGGDITDTQYF	TGCGCCAGCAGCCAAAGAACTAGCGGGGGGGATATCACAGATACGCAGTATTTT
TRBV28	.	.	TRBJ1-5	CASSSSGQGNQPQHF	TGTGCCAGCAGTTCCTCGGGACAAGGCAATCAGCCCCAGCATTTT
TRBV6-1	.	once	TRBJ2-7	CASSEALRLVSYEQYF	TGTGCCAGCAGTGAAGCGCTTCGACTAGTATCCTACGAGCAGTACTTC
TRBV12-5	.	.	TRBJ1-2	CASGSLPWTAANYGYTF	TGTGCTAGTGGTTCGCTACCATGGACAGCGGCTAACTATGGCTACACCTTC
TRBV30	.	.	TRBJ1-5	CAWSVEQNQPQHF	TGTGCCTGGAGTGTGGAACAGAATCAGCCCCAGCATTTT
TRBV2	TRBD1	.	TRBJ2-7	CASSRGGVAYEQYF	TGTGCCAGCAGTCGAGGGGGCGTAGCCTACGAGCAGTACTTC
TRBV30	TRBD1	.	TRBJ2-1	CAWKATGGAYNEQFF	TGTGCCTGGAAGGCGACAGGGGGCGCCTACAATGAGCAGTTCTTC
TRBV18	TRBD1	.	TRBJ1-5	CASSLGQSFNQPQHF	TGTGCCAGCTCACTGGGACAGTCCTTCAATCAGCCCCAGCATTTT
TRBV28	TRBD1	.	TRBJ1-4	CASSDRGSKDEKLFF	TGTGCCAGCAGTGACAGGGGCTCTAAGGATGAAAAACTGTTTTTT
TRBV6-6	TRBD1	once	TRBJ2-1	CASSRQGTYNEQFF	TGTGCCAGCAGCCGACAGGGAACCTACAATGAGCAGTTCTTC
TRBV4-2	.	.	TRBJ2-3	CASSQDYPASSTDTQYF	TGTGCCAGCAGCCAAGATTATCCAGCGTCTAGCACAGATACGCAGTATTTT
TRBV5-6	TRBD1	.	TRBJ1-6	CASSPLDRVNSPLHF	TGTGCCAGCAGCCCGCTGGACAGGGTTAATTCACCCCTCCACTTT
TRBV30	.	.	TRBJ1-6	CAWSGPTGSPLHF	TGTGCCTGGAGTGGACCCACAGGGTCACCCCTCCACTTT
TRBV18	.	once	TRBJ2-5	CASSPNQETQYF	TGTGCCAGCTCACCCAATCAAGAGACCCAGTACTTC
TRBV5-4	.	.	TRBJ1-1	CASPQIGIGGEDTEAFF	TGTGCCAGCCCGCAGATTGGAATCGGCGGTGAGGACACTGAAGCTTTCTTT
TRBV29-1	.	.	TRBJ2-1	CSAGGGNEQFF	TGCAGCGCTGGGGGCGGGAATGAGCAGTTCTTC
TRBV19	TRBD1	.	TRBJ1-6	CASSMTGEFGSPLHF	TGTGCCAGTAGTATGACAGGGGAGTTTGGTTCACCCCTCCACTTT
TRBV2	.	.	TRBJ2-7	CASSQLNEQYF	TGTGCCAGCAGTCAACTAAACGAGCAGTACTTC
TRBV28	.	.	TRBJ1-3	CASSTTPVSGNTIYF	TGTGCCAGCAGTACTACCCCCGTTTCTGGAAACACCATATATTTT